The sequence of this T cell receptor beta chain was determined in a study of T cell changes during pregnancy in multiple sclerosis (dated by TCRdb to between 2019 and 2020). As for the study more broadly: In women with multiple sclerosis, the researchers looked at how the T cell repertoire shifted as pregnancy progressed.

As regards this clone: The antigen it binds to is not known. Nothing much larger sits one base from this clone, and base qualities are not available.

The germline V gene (reference sequence) sets CDR1 to DFQATT and CDR2 to SNEGSKA. The CDR3 holds 11 amino acids from the cysteine to the phenylalanine. Only CDR3 DNA is held: 33 bases, read in frame from base 1. V was cut back by 6 bases and J by 6 bases, leaving a gap of 8 bases between them. Libraries were constructed by the immunoSEQ multiplex PCR assay. Not all clones reach the TCRdb copy of this immuneACCESS table, which keeps in-frame sequences only. Checked studies attribute under half of the gap to unresolved V genes and leave the rest unexplained. The sample has approximately 28,000 clones on record, roughly nine tenths of them singletons. The top ten clones comprise roughly 5% of the sample.

This receptor chain uses TRBV20-1 and TRBJ2-2, with an unclear D gene assignment. This specimen consisted of CD8+ T cells from peripheral blood mononuclear cells, obtained before pregnancy. The clonotype comes from a female donor with multiple sclerosis, enrolled in a pregnancy study. The DNA reads as follows: TGCAGTGCGTTTTTCGCCGGGGAGCTGTTTTTT. It specifies CSAFFAGELFF.